Below, 3 T cell receptor beta chains from the same sample are listed, as sequenced in a study of T cells in Graves' hyperthyroidism and ophthalmopathy. RNA transcripts were the template for amplifying TCR beta CDR3 regions. An initial round of RT-PCR targeting the TCR CDR3 relied on the HTBI primer set. TCRdb analysed the multiplex PCR reads with MiXCR anew, one entry per CDR3 protein. Of 500,000 to 750,000 distinct CDR3 sequences listed, around 42% were seen once; the top ten hold around 7.7%. The sequenced sample was peripheral blood or thyroid tissue (not recorded which). Source of these receptors: a woman younger than 35 with Graves' hyperthyroidism.

This rearrangement joins TRBV5-1 to TRBJ1-4, with D possibly TRBD1 on 5 matching bases. Between the trimmed V and J ends, which lost 2 bases and 6 bases, there was a span of 11 bases. The CDR3 runs to 14 residues. The germline V gene has CDR1 SGHRS and CDR2 YFSETQ. CDR3 sequence (DNA): TGCGCCAGCAGCTTAAGGGGCAGACATGAAAAACTGTTTTTT. Amino acid sequence: CASSLRGRHEKLFF.

J is TRBJ2-7 and V is TRBV20-1, with 9 bases fitting TRBD1. Near its end, the DNA agrees better with TRBJ2-1, so the J call may be wrong. Per germline, CDR1 DFQATT and CDR2 SNEGSKA (reference sequence). This CDR3 is 12 amino acids long. Here the CDR3 reads CSASNRGHEQFF. The CDR3 DNA sequence: TGCAGTGCTAGTAACAGGGGGCATGAGCAGTTCTTC.

This clonotype has a count of ten or more. The J gene is TRBJ1-1, the V gene TRBV4-1, with D perhaps matching TRBD1 (6 bases). The V end was cut by 4 bases, the J end by 5 bases, with 14 bases between. Germline CDR1 is MGHRA and CDR2 is YSYEKL. The CDR3 has 14 residues. The CDR3 nucleotides read TGCGCCAGCAGCCTCCCCGGAGGGGGGACTGAAGCTTTCTTT. Translation: CASSLPGGGTEAFF.